This TCR beta chain originates from a study of T-cell memory formation after mild COVID-19. The study, taken as a whole, reports: Day 37-peaking second-wave clones had unconfirmed SARS-CoV-2 specificity. Memory cells collected pre-infection included some clones that later responded, suggesting cross-reactive memory joined. Whereas later expanders leaned CD4+, clones contracting day 15 to 85 showed a balanced CD4/CD8 makeup.

In the case of this clonotype: Its matching antigen is unknown.

With constant-segment primers, 5'RACE yielded cDNA libraries of TCR alpha and TCR beta that carried sample barcodes and UMIs. TCRdb reanalysed the 5' RACE reads using MiXCR and keeps one entry per CDR3 protein. The sample carries 400,000 to 500,000 distinct CDR3 sequences, 20% recorded once. What was sequenced was PBMCs or a T cell subset sorted from them (not recorded which). The TCR originated in an adult woman who had mild COVID-19 (a few samples of this study predate the infection). Cell type and time point are not known.

The DNA for the CDR3 is TGTGCCATCAGTCGGGACAGCAACTCCTACGAGCAGTACTTC. Amino acids: CAISRDSNSYEQYF. The chain carries TRBV10-3 and TRBJ2-7, with 7 positions matching TRBD1. The CDR3 loop spans 14 amino acids. V dropped 5 bases and J dropped 0; count of bases not matched to a gene: 4. From germline, CDR1 is ENHRY and CDR2 SYGVKD.